This TCR beta chain was observed in a study of chemoradiotherapy in HPV16-positive cancers. This table comes from immunoSEQ multiplex PCR, and its TCRdb copy is limited to in-frame clones, with some not included. The sample carries 20,000 to 25,000 clones, around 90% recorded once. This CDR3 has 14 amino acids. CDR1 and CDR2 from the germline V gene are SGHRS and YFSETQ. The trim removed 3 bases at V and 6 bases at J, leaving 5 bases unmatched. The sample holds one count of this clone. The sample here was blood, taken from a patient who underwent chemoradiotherapy. The receptor was derived from a human donor with HPV-associated anogenital cancer. This sequence joins TRBV5-1 and TRBJ2-2, with TRBD1 identical over 7 bases. The CDR3 reads CASSYDRASGELFF. In DNA form, the CDR3 reads TGCGCCAGCAGCTACGACAGGGCGTCCGGGGAGCTGTTTTTT. Variable domain in full (rest from reference TRBV5-1 and TRBJ2-2): KAGVTQTPRYLIKTRGQQVTLSCSPISGHRSVSWYQQTPGQGLQFLFEYFSETQRNKGNFPGRFSGRQFSNSRSEMNVSTLELGDSALYLCASSYDRASGELFFGEGSRLTVL.